This T cell receptor (beta chain) was captured by sequencing in a study of immune evolution from preneoplasia to lung adenocarcinoma. About the research overall: HLA loss of heterozygosity: under 7.5% AIS, about 15% MIA, approximately 31% ADC, none AAH. Whole-study findings and limits: KRAS-mutant nodules had the highest T cell clonality.

Between the mid-2010s and the late 2010s, patients underwent resection in Japan or China. Premalignant or tumor cells were enriched by macro-dissection after pathologic assessment. This clone was counted only a few times. The antigen remains undetermined. The CDR3 contains 13 residues. Germline CDR1 and CDR2: MDHEN and SYDVKM. Unmatched junction bases numbered 9, after V lost 7 bases and J lost 11 bases. Assay used: immunoSEQ multiplex PCR; TCRdb lists only in-frame clones, some missing. The sample lists 3,000 to 4,500 clones, about 75% occurring once. This clonotype was obtained from a person between 55 and 80 years old with lung adenocarcinoma. V gene TRBV28 combines with J gene TRBJ1-4, with 8 bases that match TRBD1. Sequencing was performed on FFPE minimally invasive lung adenocarcinoma tissue. CDR3 sequence (DNA): TGTGCCAGCATAGGGGACAGGCCAGGGAAACTGTTTTTT. Its translation is CASIGDRPGKLFF.